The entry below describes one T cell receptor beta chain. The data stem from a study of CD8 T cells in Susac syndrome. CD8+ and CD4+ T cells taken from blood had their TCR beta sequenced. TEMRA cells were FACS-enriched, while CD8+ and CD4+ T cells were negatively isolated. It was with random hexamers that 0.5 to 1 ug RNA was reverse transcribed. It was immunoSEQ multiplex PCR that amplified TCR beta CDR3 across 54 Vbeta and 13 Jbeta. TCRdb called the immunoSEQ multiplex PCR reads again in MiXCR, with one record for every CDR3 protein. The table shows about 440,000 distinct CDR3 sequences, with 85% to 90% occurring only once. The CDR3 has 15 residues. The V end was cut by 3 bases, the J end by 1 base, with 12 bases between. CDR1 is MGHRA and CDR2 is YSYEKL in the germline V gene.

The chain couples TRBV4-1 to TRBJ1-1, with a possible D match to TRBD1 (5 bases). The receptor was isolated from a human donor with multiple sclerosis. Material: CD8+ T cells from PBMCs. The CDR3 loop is CASSQVVTANTEAFF. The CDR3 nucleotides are TGCGCCAGCAGCCAGGTGGTGACAGCGAACACTGAAGCTTTCTTT.